The rows below give T cell receptor beta chains drawn from one sample of a study of regulatory T cells in long-lasting Graves disease. TCRdb fed the multiplex PCR reads into MiXCR, producing one record per CDR3 protein. The repertoire holds some 450,000 distinct CDR3 sequences, with roughly 15% as singletons. Separately, the same data were catalogued under a study of T cells in Graves' hyperthyroidism and ophthalmopathy.

Material: peripheral blood mononuclear cells (PBMCs), obtained at new diagnosis, from a patient treated with antithyroid drugs. The receptors were sampled from a woman aged 25 to 39 with Graves disease. The conserved cysteine and the conserved F or W are not part of the CDR3 here. D genes are given only for firm matches.

D,J,V,CDR3
-,TRBJ2-1,TRBV3-1,ASSQDYGFGNEQF
TRBD1,TRBJ1-2,TRBV12-3/TRBV12-4,ASRQGQGAEGYT
-,TRBJ1-2,TRBV5-6,ASSLDWVANYGYT
-,TRBJ1-1,TRBV29-1,SVEVSTGRAEAF
-,TRBJ2-5,TRBV3-1,ASSQPLQETQY
TRBD1,TRBJ1-2,TRBV2,ASRGTGRVYGYT
-,TRBJ2-3,TRBV20-1,SARVQGGDRLTDTQY
-,TRBJ2-7,TRBV6-9,ASSYSGSSYSYEQY
TRBD2,TRBJ2-1,TRBV18,ASSPSGSTNEQF
-,TRBJ2-1,TRBV12-3/TRBV12-4,ASRPGSPGQYEQF
-,TRBJ2-7,TRBV9,ASSVGGTLDYEQY
-,TRBJ2-3,TRBV7-3,ASSSPGSTDTQY
-,TRBJ2-2,TRBV7-9,ASSLLTAGELF
-,TRBJ2-3,TRBV19,ASSREGDAQY
TRBD2,TRBJ2-5,TRBV12-3/TRBV12-4,ASIPGLAGEETQY
TRBD2,TRBJ2-1,TRBV3-1,ASSQVLSGEVGDEQF